This T cell receptor (beta chain) is drawn from a study of Tregs in tolerant kidney transplant recipients. Whole-study results and caveats: Donor-specific Treg expansion exceeded global Treg expansion in tolerant patients, suggesting antigen drive. Tregs expanded with activated donor B cells seemed most donor-specific. Nucleotide sequences could not be compared across some patients' samples due to primer changes.

Some clones are missing from TCRdb's copy, which holds only in-frame ones; the method was immunoSEQ multiplex PCR. The sample has about 94,000 clones, 93% seen once; the top ten hold 0.35% to 0.55%. With regard to this clone: The antigen remains unidentified.

The CDR3 totals 15 residues. CDR1 is SGHNT and CDR2 is YYREEE in the germline V gene (reference sequence). J lost 6 bases, V lost 1 base, and 5 bases had no gene match. The genes are TRBV5-4 and TRBJ2-1; 9 nucleotides line up with TRBD2. The sequence derives from a human donor who received a combined kidney and bone marrow transplant. The sample consisted of CD4+ T cells from blood, taken before the transplant. CDR3 sequence reads: CASSLLAGAGNEQFF. For the CDR3, the DNA is TGTGCCAGCAGCTTGTTAGCGGGAGCCGGCAATGAGCAGTTCTTC.